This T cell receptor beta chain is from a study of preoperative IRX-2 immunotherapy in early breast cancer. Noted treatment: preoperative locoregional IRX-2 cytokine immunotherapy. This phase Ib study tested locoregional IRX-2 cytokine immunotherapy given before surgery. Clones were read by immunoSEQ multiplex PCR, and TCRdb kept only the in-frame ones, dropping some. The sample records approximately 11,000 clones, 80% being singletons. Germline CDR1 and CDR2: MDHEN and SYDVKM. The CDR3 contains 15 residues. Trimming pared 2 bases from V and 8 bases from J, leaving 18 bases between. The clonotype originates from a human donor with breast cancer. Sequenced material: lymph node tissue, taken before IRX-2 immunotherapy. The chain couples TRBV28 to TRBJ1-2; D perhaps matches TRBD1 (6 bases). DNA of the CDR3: TGTGCCAGCAGTTTAATGGGACAATCCGAAAAGGGCTACACCTTC. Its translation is CASSLMGQSEKGYTF.